This entry lists 15 T cell receptor beta chains sequenced from one sample in a study of post-analysis software for immune sequencing data. TCR beta cDNA libraries had unique molecular identifiers. TCRdb re-called the PCR reads with MiXCR, one entry per CDR3 protein. The sample has 600,000 to 700,000 distinct CDR3 sequences, 55% to 60% seen once. These receptors have no identified antigens. Study results and caveats: Controls had lower frequencies than patients of about 5 TRBV segments, which included TRBV5-6, TRBV5-1 and TRBV20-1.

The specimen sequenced was blood. The receptor set was obtained from a girl aged 2 to 9 with multiple sclerosis.

V and J are TRBV12-3 or TRBV12-4 and TRBJ1-2; unclear D gene. The CDR3 consists of 14 residues. V lost 6 bases and J lost 2, with 13 bases in between. The CDR3 protein is CASRQGRSNYGYTF. CDR3 coding DNA: TGTGCCAGCAGACAAGGGAGGTCGAACTATGGCTACACCTTC.

This clonotype has just one count. This rearrangement joins TRBV12-3 or TRBV12-4 to TRBJ1-1; D uncertain. Trimming shortened V by 2 bases and J by 6 bases, and 10 bases separated the two germline ends. The CDR3 has 13 residues. The CDR3 sequence: CASSLTPRSEAFF. CDR3 nucleotide sequence: TGTGCCAGCAGTTTAACCCCTCGGTCTGAAGCTTTCTTT.

The chain recombines TRBV14 with TRBJ2-3; no clear D. This CDR3 is built from 15 residues. CDR1 and CDR2 from the germline V gene are SGHDN and FVKESK. The V and J ends lost 0 bases and 0 bases respectively, with 7 bases between them. The CDR3 region is CASSQELLSTDTQYF. CDR3 bases: TGTGCCAGCAGCCAAGAATTGCTAAGCACAGATACGCAGTATTTT.

This clonotype occurred once. This rearrangement joins TRBV7-2 to TRBJ2-7; 11 bases are shared with TRBD2. V shed 2 bases, J shed 4 bases, and the junction held 7 bases outside the gene matches. This CDR3 spans 16 amino acids. Germline CDR1 reads SGHTA; CDR2 reads FQGNSA. The DNA of the CDR3 is TGTGCCAGCAGCTTATCTAGGGGACTAGCGGCTTACGAGCAGTACTTC. Its protein is CASSLSRGLAAYEQYF.

Remarks on this clonotype: Its ends do not fully match the called genes, so a read error is possible. CDR3 DNA sequence: TGTGCCAGCAGCCCAGCCAGCTCTGGGGCCAACGTCCTGACTTTT. Protein: CASSPASSGANVLTF. This chain connects TRBV6-6 to TRBJ2-6; TRBD1 might be the D (5 bases). Germline V gives CDR1 MNHNY, CDR2 SVGAGI (reference sequence). This CDR3 is built from 15 residues.

This chain joins TRBV5-1 and TRBJ1-5, with D possibly being TRBD1 (5 bases). V lost 2 bases to trimming and J lost 5 bases, with 11 bases between them. The CDR3 has 14 residues. Looked up from germline, CDR1 is SGHRS and CDR2 is YFSETQ. CDR3 sequence: CASSLEGRHQPQHF. CDR3 in DNA: TGCGCCAGCAGCTTAGAGGGGCGCCATCAGCCCCAGCATTTT.

This clonotype was detected a few times. This sequence joins TRBV20-1 and TRBJ2-7, with 7 bases that match TRBD2. The V and J ends lost 3 bases and 7 bases, in that order; junction bases with no gene match: 6. The CDR3 is 12 amino acids. Germline CDR1 DFQATT, CDR2 SNEGSKA (reference sequence). CDR3 sequence reads: CSASRTRGEQYF. Written as DNA, the CDR3 is TGCAGTGCTAGCCGGACTAGAGGGGAGCAGTACTTC.

The rearrangement joins TRBV20-1 to TRBJ1-2, with 10 bases aligning to TRBD1. Looked up from germline, CDR1 is DFQATT and CDR2 is SNEGSKA (reference sequence). This CDR3 comprises 13 residues. V was clipped by 5 bases and J by 8 bases; unmatched bases: 8. The CDR3 bases are TGCAGTGCTCCGGACAGGGGGGTTGTGGGCTACACCTTC. Amino acids: CSAPDRGVVGYTF.

V is TRBV4-1 and J is TRBJ2-5; D unclear. The CDR3 covers 15 residues. Germline V CDR1 and CDR2: MGHRA, YSYEKL. Trimming stripped 0 bases from V and 2 bases from J, with 10 bases between. CDR3 region: CASSQENVGQETQYF. CDR3 bases: TGCGCCAGCAGCCAAGAAAACGTCGGACAAGAGACCCAGTACTTC.

This clonotype appeared a few times. A junction boundary mismatches the germline segment, possibly from a read error. This chain joins TRBV7-2 and TRBJ1-2, with unresolved D. Looked up from germline, CDR1 is SGHTA and CDR2 is FQGNSA. The CDR3 totals 17 residues. This CDR3 reads CASSRPSVGLANYGYTF. Here the CDR3 DNA reads TGTGCCAGCAGCCGTCCGTCAGTGGGATTAGCTAACTATGGTTACACCTTC.

CDR3 DNA sequence: TGTGCCAGCAGTTCCCGGGACCTCCTTCGGGGCACTGAAGCTTTCTTT. This sequence encodes CASSSRDLLRGTEAFF. The chain couples TRBV6-5 to TRBJ1-1; D might be TRBD1 (5 bases). With 4 bases removed from V and 4 bases from J, the gap between germline ends came to 19 bases. This CDR3 is 16 amino acids long. The germline gives CDR1 MNHEY, CDR2 SVGAGI.

This rearrangement joins TRBV7-9 to TRBJ2-4; D is uncertain. The J call may be in error: the DNA end matches TRBJ2-5 better. The CDR3 has 13 residues. CDR1 is SEHNR, CDR2 FQNEAQ, per germline (reference sequence). The DNA of the CDR3 is TGTGCCAGCAGCGCGATATTATGGGAGACCCAGTACTTC. It encodes CASSAILWETQYF.

V gene TRBV20-1 combines with J gene TRBJ1-5; D perhaps matches TRBD1 (5 bases). Germline CDR1 is DFQATT and CDR2 is SNEGSKA (reference sequence). V lost 0 bases, J lost 6 bases, and 12 bases lay in between. CDR3 size: 14 residues. In DNA, the CDR3 is TGCAGTGCTAGAGAGCAGGGCTTCAGTCAGCCCCAGCATTTT. This codes for CSAREQGFSQPQHF.

The chain recombines TRBV2 with TRBJ2-7, with 10 bases lining up with TRBD2. Germline-derived CDR1 and CDR2 are SNHLY and FYNNEI. The CDR3 totals 15 residues. V trimming: 3 bases; J trimming: 3 bases; junction bases outside the gene matches: 5. The CDR3 DNA sequence: TGTGCCAGCAGTGAGTCTAGCGGGAGTATCTACGAGCAGTACTTC. Translated, it gives CASSESSGSIYEQYF. Full variable domain (remainder filled in from reference TRBV2 and TRBJ2-7): EPEVTQTPSHQVTQMGQEVILRCVPISNHLYFYWYRQILGQKVEFLVSFYNNEISEKSEIFDDQFSVERPDGSNFTLKIRSTKLEDSAMYFCASSESSGSIYEQYFGPGTRLTVT.

The chain is built from TRBV7-9 and TRBJ2-7, with D possibly called TRBD1 or TRBD2 (5 bases each). Trimming left V 0 bases short and J 3 bases short, with 15 bases between. CDR1 is SEHNR, CDR2 FQNEAQ, per germline (reference sequence). The CDR3 consists of 16 residues. Here the CDR3 DNA reads TGTGCCAGCAGCTTAGCCGGGACGAACAGCCTCTACGAGCAGTACTTC. It specifies CASSLAGTNSLYEQYF.